This T cell receptor beta chain was identified during a study of glioma-infiltrating T cells. Across the study: Samples included WHO grade II oligodendrogliomas or astrocytomas and initial-diagnosis grade IV glioblastomas. Before surgery, glioma patients received dexamethasone for at most six days. Overall study findings and caveats: Signature shared blood CDR3 motifs were enriched in low-divergence and depleted in high-divergence patients. Above-expected tissue-blood divergence occurred in all gliomas, most in low-grade ones.

The CDR3 is 14 residues long. The germline V gene has CDR1 DFQATT and CDR2 SNEGSKA (reference sequence). With 5 bases clipped from V and 6 bases from J, the junction kept 10 bases outside the gene matches. This clonotype was seen many times. The antigen remains unidentified. TCR alpha and beta CDR3 regions were amplified from RNA using iRepertoire nested multiplex PCR. TCRdb re-called the multiplex PCR reads through MiXCR, storing one row per CDR3 protein. This table holds a few hundred thousand distinct CDR3 sequences, about two fifths found once. The TCR originated in a human donor with low-grade glioma or glioblastoma, undergoing nonglioma brain surgery, or in good health (not recorded which). This chain links TRBV20-1 with TRBJ1-2; 9 nucleotides agree with TRBD1. Material for sequencing was glioma tissue, nonneoplastic brain tissue, or PBMCs (not recorded which). The CDR3 DNA reads as TGCAGTGCTCTTGGGGACAGGGACTCCGATGGCTACACCTTC. Translating gives CSALGDRDSDGYTF.